Listed below are T cell receptor beta chains from one sample, sequenced in a study of response to subunit inactivated influenza vaccine. TCRdb called the RT-PCR reads again in MiXCR, with one record for every CDR3 protein. The repertoire includes about 700,000 distinct CDR3 sequences, less than 15% of them detected once, and less than 8.5% sits in the top ten. The sample consisted of PBMCs from blood, taken 14 days before vaccination. Source of these receptors: a man aged 45 to 65 who received an inactivated influenza vaccine. The CDR3 runs from the conserved cysteine through the conserved F or W. Each record gives: D gene, CDR3 length, clone size, V gene, J gene, CDR3 protein, CDR3 DNA. A D gene is named only where the DNA matches it firmly. The listing skips clone size in some rows; elsewhere it reads once, few, many or a size class.

d_gene: NA
len: 13
abundance: many
v_gene: TRBV5-1
j_gene: TRBJ2-5
CDR3aa: CASSLGQQETQYF
CDR3nt: TGTGCCAGCAGCTTAGGGCAGCAAGAGACCCAGTACTTC

d_gene: TRBD2
len: 16
abundance: few
v_gene: TRBV4-3
j_gene: TRBJ2-7
CDR3aa: CASSQDPAGGPYEQYF
CDR3nt: TGCGCCAGCAGCCAAGATCCGGCGGGAGGGCCGTACGAGCAGTACTTC

d_gene: TRBD1
len: 16
abundance: few
v_gene: TRBV5-4
j_gene: TRBJ2-3
CDR3aa: CASSIRQGTPTDTQYF
CDR3nt: TGTGCCAGCAGCATACGACAGGGGACGCCCACAGATACGCAGTATTTT

d_gene: NA
len: 13
abundance: NA
v_gene: TRBV5-1
j_gene: TRBJ2-7
CDR3aa: CASSPGPADEQYF
CDR3nt: TGCGCCAGCAGCCCGGGGCCCGCCGACGAGCAGTACTTC

d_gene: NA
len: 15
abundance: NA
v_gene: TRBV28
j_gene: TRBJ2-2
CDR3aa: CATRRLTGSTGELFF
CDR3nt: TGTGCCACCAGACGTCTCACAGGGTCCACCGGGGAGCTGTTTTTT

d_gene: TRBD2
len: 14
abundance: NA
v_gene: TRBV14
j_gene: TRBJ2-7
CDR3aa: CASSLRSGGYEQYF
CDR3nt: TGTGCCAGCAGCCTTCGGAGCGGGGGCTACGAGCAGTACTTC

d_gene: NA
len: 14
abundance: few
v_gene: TRBV6-1
j_gene: TRBJ2-3
CDR3aa: CASRSPGGADTQYF
CDR3nt: TGTGCCAGCAGATCCCCGGGCGGGGCAGATACGCAGTATTTT

d_gene: TRBD1
len: 16
abundance: NA
v_gene: TRBV5-1
j_gene: TRBJ1-2
CDR3aa: CASSLGQGRAPYGYTF
CDR3nt: TGCGCCAGCAGCCTAGGACAGGGGCGGGCTCCCTATGGCTACACCTTC

d_gene: TRBD2
len: 16
abundance: few
v_gene: TRBV15
j_gene: TRBJ2-1
CDR3aa: CATSLGGLAGHNEQFF
CDR3nt: TGTGCCACCAGCCTCGGGGGGCTAGCGGGCCACAATGAGCAGTTCTTC

d_gene: NA
len: 11
abundance: many
v_gene: TRBV29-1
j_gene: TRBJ1-2
CDR3aa: CSVVSGSGYTF
CDR3nt: TGCAGCGTTGTATCTGGGTCTGGCTACACCTTC

d_gene: TRBD2
len: 17
abundance: many
v_gene: TRBV29-1
j_gene: TRBJ2-1
CDR3aa: CSVRSGGAKGSYNEQFF
CDR3nt: TGCAGCGTTCGTAGCGGGGGGGCGAAAGGGTCCTACAATGAGCAGTTCTTC

d_gene: NA
len: 16
abundance: NA
v_gene: TRBV3-1
j_gene: TRBJ2-1
CDR3aa: CASSQRSSGTSNEQFF
CDR3nt: TGTGCCAGCAGCCAAAGGTCGAGCGGAACTAGCAATGAGCAGTTCTTC

d_gene: NA
len: 12
abundance: few
v_gene: TRBV30
j_gene: TRBJ1-2
CDR3aa: CASAGQTGGYTF
CDR3nt: TGTGCCTCCGCGGGACAAACGGGTGGCTACACCTTC

d_gene: NA
len: 15
abundance: NA
v_gene: TRBV7-2
j_gene: TRBJ2-7
CDR3aa: CASSLQGTRSYEQYF
CDR3nt: TGTGCCAGCAGCTTACAGGGAACTAGGTCCTACGAGCAGTACTTC

d_gene: TRBD2
len: 15
abundance: few
v_gene: TRBV10-3
j_gene: TRBJ2-3
CDR3aa: CAITSSGGATDTQYF
CDR3nt: TGTGCCATCACTTCCAGCGGGGGGGCCACAGATACGCAGTATTTT

d_gene: NA
len: 14
abundance: few
v_gene: TRBV25-1
j_gene: TRBJ1-1
CDR3aa: CASSSGTTGTEAFF
CDR3nt: TGTGCCAGCAGTTCAGGGACAACGGGCACTGAAGCTTTCTTT

d_gene: NA
len: 14
abundance: NA
v_gene: TRBV6-5
j_gene: TRBJ1-2
CDR3aa: CASSYSRFREGYTF
CDR3nt: TGTGCCAGCAGTTACTCCCGCTTCAGGGAGGGCTACACCTTC

d_gene: NA
len: 12
abundance: few
v_gene: TRBV11-2
j_gene: TRBJ2-7
CDR3aa: CASSPSGSEVDF
CDR3nt: TGTGCCAGCAGCCCCTCGGGTAGCGAGGTAGACTTC

d_gene: TRBD1
len: 13
abundance: NA
v_gene: TRBV20-1
j_gene: TRBJ2-7
CDR3aa: CSARVNRGHEQYF
CDR3nt: TGCAGTGCTAGAGTCAACAGGGGGCACGAGCAGTACTTC

d_gene: TRBD2
len: 15
abundance: few
v_gene: TRBV15
j_gene: TRBJ2-3
CDR3aa: CATSRDKAGEGTQYF
CDR3nt: TGTGCCACCAGCAGAGATAAGGCGGGAGAAGGTACGCAGTATTTT

d_gene: NA
len: 15
abundance: many
v_gene: TRBV24-1
j_gene: TRBJ2-1
CDR3aa: CATSDLAKRDNEQFF
CDR3nt: TGTGCCACCAGTGATTTAGCCAAACGGGACAATGAGCAGTTCTTC

d_gene: TRBD1
len: 14
abundance: NA
v_gene: TRBV5-1
j_gene: TRBJ1-2
CDR3aa: CASSTGQGGYGYTF
CDR3nt: TGCGCCAGCAGCACCGGACAGGGTGGATATGGCTACACCTTC

d_gene: TRBD1
len: 15
abundance: NA
v_gene: TRBV2
j_gene: TRBJ2-3
CDR3aa: CASSGRTFSGGHQYF
CDR3nt: TGTGCCAGCAGTGGCAGAACCTTTTCAGGGGGCCACCAGTATTTT

d_gene: TRBD2
len: 14
abundance: many
v_gene: TRBV5-1
j_gene: TRBJ2-3
CDR3aa: CASSPSGGPDTQYF
CDR3nt: TGCGCCAGCAGTCCTTCGGGAGGCCCAGATACGCAGTATTTT

d_gene: TRBD1
len: 12
abundance: once
v_gene: TRBV20-1
j_gene: TRBJ1-1
CDR3aa: CSATRTGSEAFF
CDR3nt: TGCAGTGCCACCCGGACAGGCTCCGAAGCTTTCTTT

d_gene: TRBD1
len: 15
abundance: NA
v_gene: TRBV24-1
j_gene: TRBJ2-1
CDR3aa: CATSVGTVWGNEQFF
CDR3nt: TGTGCCACCAGTGTAGGGACAGTCTGGGGCAATGAGCAGTTCTTC

d_gene: TRBD2
len: 18
abundance: NA
v_gene: TRBV20-1
j_gene: TRBJ2-3
CDR3aa: CSARDRLAGTSSTDTQYF
CDR3nt: TGCAGTGCTAGAGATCGACTAGCGGGTACCTCTAGCACAGATACGCAGTATTTT

d_gene: TRBD1
len: 16
abundance: few
v_gene: TRBV6-2/TRBV6-3
j_gene: TRBJ1-5
CDR3aa: CASSLHRDRGNQPQHF
CDR3nt: TGTGCCAGCAGCCTTCACCGGGACAGGGGCAATCAGCCCCAGCATTTT

d_gene: NA
len: 17
abundance: few
v_gene: TRBV7-9
j_gene: TRBJ2-5
CDR3aa: CASSSYSGAVRQETQYF
CDR3nt: TGTGCCAGCAGCTCTTATTCAGGTGCCGTTCGCCAAGAGACCCAGTACTTC

d_gene: NA
len: 12
abundance: few
v_gene: TRBV7-9
j_gene: TRBJ1-4
CDR3aa: CASSGADEKLFF
CDR3nt: TGTGCCAGCAGCGGCGCCGATGAAAAACTGTTTTTT

d_gene: NA
len: 14
abundance: many
v_gene: TRBV7-2
j_gene: TRBJ2-7
CDR3aa: CASSIMEGSYEQYF
CDR3nt: TGTGCCAGCAGCATTATGGAGGGCTCCTACGAGCAGTACTTC

d_gene: NA
len: 12
abundance: NA
v_gene: TRBV7-9
j_gene: TRBJ2-7
CDR3aa: CASRNNPYEQYF
CDR3nt: TGTGCCAGCAGAAACAATCCCTACGAGCAGTACTTC

d_gene: NA
len: 16
abundance: few
v_gene: TRBV6-5
j_gene: TRBJ2-1
CDR3aa: CASSSEDRFLYNEQFF
CDR3nt: TGTGCCAGCAGTTCGGAAGACAGGTTTCTCTACAATGAGCAGTTCTTC

d_gene: TRBD1
len: 15
abundance: NA
v_gene: TRBV19
j_gene: TRBJ2-3
CDR3aa: CASSILGQGTDTQYF
CDR3nt: TGTGCCAGTAGTATCCTCGGACAGGGGACAGATACGCAGTATTTT

d_gene: TRBD2
len: 16
abundance: NA
v_gene: TRBV9
j_gene: TRBJ2-7
CDR3aa: CASSVGLAGEYGEQYF
CDR3nt: TGTGCCAGCAGCGTAGGTCTAGCGGGAGAATATGGCGAGCAGTACTTC

d_gene: NA
len: 14
abundance: NA
v_gene: TRBV6-2/TRBV6-3
j_gene: TRBJ2-2
CDR3aa: CASSWGQTTGELFF
CDR3nt: TGTGCCAGCAGTTGGGGACAAACTACCGGGGAGCTGTTTTTT

d_gene: NA
len: 14
abundance: NA
v_gene: TRBV20-1
j_gene: TRBJ2-7
CDR3aa: CSATTTANTYEQYF
CDR3nt: TGCAGTGCTACGACTACCGCAAACACCTACGAGCAGTACTTC

d_gene: TRBD2
len: 18
abundance: NA
v_gene: TRBV12-3/TRBV12-4
j_gene: TRBJ2-1
CDR3aa: CASIPGLAGGPFYNEQFF
CDR3nt: TGTGCCAGCATCCCGGGACTAGCGGGAGGGCCTTTCTACAATGAGCAGTTCTTC

d_gene: NA
len: 15
abundance: few
v_gene: TRBV7-2
j_gene: TRBJ2-3
CDR3aa: CASSLDVRYRDTQYF
CDR3nt: TGTGCCAGCAGCCTGGACGTCCGGTATCGGGATACGCAGTATTTT

d_gene: TRBD2
len: 17
abundance: NA
v_gene: TRBV4-3
j_gene: TRBJ2-5
CDR3aa: CASSQESGRALVETQYF
CDR3nt: TGCGCCAGCAGCCAAGAAAGCGGGAGGGCCCTAGTGGAGACCCAGTACTTC

d_gene: NA
len: 13
abundance: few
v_gene: TRBV29-1
j_gene: TRBJ2-7
CDR3aa: CSVEHGGLGEQYF
CDR3nt: TGCAGCGTTGAGCACGGGGGACTGGGCGAGCAGTACTTC